The present TCR beta chain was sequenced within a study of blood T cell repertoires in COVID-19. Study in general: Specimens from acute and convalescent COVID-19 originated in the United States, Italy and Spain. Nucleic acid was either cDNA or gDNA, and it came from T cells, B-cell-depleted T cells, or PBMCs.

In the original analysis: Reference gene primer amplification in the assay estimated nucleated cell counts. Profiled with immunoSEQ multiplex PCR; TCRdb holds only in-frame clones, not every one. V and J calls and clone size are copied from that table; D and trimming were computed from the DNA. Of nearly 80,000 clones listed, approximately 80% are singletons. The CDR3 has 14 amino acids. Trimming removed 0 bases from V and 7 bases from J, with 13 bases in between. Germline assignment: CDR1 MNHNY and CDR2 SVGAGI (reference sequence). This clone came up a few times. This clonotype was obtained from a woman between 65 and 79 years old with acute or convalescent COVID-19. Sequenced input: peripheral blood. The V call is TRBV6-6, the J call TRBJ2-7; D call uncertain. This CDR3 is CASSYSTQAVEQYF. The CDR3 nucleotides read TGTGCCAGCAGTTACTCGACGCAGGCAGTAGAGCAGTACTTC.